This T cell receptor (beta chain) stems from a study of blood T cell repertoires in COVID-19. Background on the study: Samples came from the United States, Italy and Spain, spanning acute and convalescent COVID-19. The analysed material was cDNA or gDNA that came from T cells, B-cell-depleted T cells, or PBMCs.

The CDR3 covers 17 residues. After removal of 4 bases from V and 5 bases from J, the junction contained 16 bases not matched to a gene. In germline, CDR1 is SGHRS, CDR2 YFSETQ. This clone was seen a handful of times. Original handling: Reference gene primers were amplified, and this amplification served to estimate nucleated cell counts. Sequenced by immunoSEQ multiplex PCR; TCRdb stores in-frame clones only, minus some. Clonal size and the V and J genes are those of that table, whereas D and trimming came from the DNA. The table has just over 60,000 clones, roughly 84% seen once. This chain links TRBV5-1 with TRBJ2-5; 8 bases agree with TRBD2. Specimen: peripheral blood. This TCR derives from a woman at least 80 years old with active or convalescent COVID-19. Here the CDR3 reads CASSPTGGAGLGETQYF. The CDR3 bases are TGCGCCAGCAGCCCGACGGGGGGGGCAGGACTAGGGGAGACCCAGTACTTC.